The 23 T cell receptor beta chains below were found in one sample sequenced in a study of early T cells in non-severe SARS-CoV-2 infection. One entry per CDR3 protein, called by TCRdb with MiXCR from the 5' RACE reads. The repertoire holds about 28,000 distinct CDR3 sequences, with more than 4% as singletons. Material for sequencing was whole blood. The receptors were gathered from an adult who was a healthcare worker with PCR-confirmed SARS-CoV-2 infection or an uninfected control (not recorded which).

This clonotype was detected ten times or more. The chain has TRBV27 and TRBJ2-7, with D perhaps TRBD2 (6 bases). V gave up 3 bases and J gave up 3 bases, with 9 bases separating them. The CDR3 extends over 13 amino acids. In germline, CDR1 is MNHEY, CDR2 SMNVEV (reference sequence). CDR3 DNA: TGTGCCAGCAGTTTTAGCGGAGACTACGAGCAGTACTTC. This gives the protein CASSFSGDYEQYF.

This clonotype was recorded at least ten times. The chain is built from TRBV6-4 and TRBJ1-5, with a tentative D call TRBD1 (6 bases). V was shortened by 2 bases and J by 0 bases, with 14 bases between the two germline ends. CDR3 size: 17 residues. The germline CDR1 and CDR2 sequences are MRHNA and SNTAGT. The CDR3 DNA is TGTGCCAGCAGTGACGTTAGGGGGACATATAGCAATCAGCCCCAGCATTTT. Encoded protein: CASSDVRGTYSNQPQHF.

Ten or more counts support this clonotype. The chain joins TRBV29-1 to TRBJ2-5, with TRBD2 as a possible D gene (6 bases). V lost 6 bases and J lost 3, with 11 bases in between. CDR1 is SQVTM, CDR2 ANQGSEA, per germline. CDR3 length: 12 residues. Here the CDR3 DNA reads TGCAGCGTCCGGGGGTTTAAAGAGACCCAGTACTTC. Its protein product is CSVRGFKETQYF.

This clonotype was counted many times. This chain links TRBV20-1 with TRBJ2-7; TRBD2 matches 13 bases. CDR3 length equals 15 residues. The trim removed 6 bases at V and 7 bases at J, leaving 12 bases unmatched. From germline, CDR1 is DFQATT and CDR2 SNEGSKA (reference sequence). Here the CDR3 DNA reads TGCAGTGCCTACCCTAACGGACTAGCGGGAGAAGAGCAGTACTTC. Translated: CSAYPNGLAGEEQYF.

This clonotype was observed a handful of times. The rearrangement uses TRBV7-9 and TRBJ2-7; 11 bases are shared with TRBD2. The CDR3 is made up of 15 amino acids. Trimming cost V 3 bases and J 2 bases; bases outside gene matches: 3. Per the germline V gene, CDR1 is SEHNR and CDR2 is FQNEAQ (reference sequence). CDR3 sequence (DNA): TGTGCCAGCAGCTTTTCTAGCGGGGGGCCCTACGAGCAGTACTTC. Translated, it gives CASSFSSGGPYEQYF.

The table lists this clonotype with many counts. In DNA form, the CDR3 reads TGTGCCAGCAGCGTAGAAGTTTCGGAGGGCTATGGCTACACCTTC. Its translation: CASSVEVSEGYGYTF. V and J are TRBV9 and TRBJ1-2; D is uncertain. Germline V gene sequence: CDR1 SGDLS, CDR2 YYNGEE. V lost 0 bases to trimming and J lost 4 bases, with 13 bases between them. This CDR3 region has 15 residues.

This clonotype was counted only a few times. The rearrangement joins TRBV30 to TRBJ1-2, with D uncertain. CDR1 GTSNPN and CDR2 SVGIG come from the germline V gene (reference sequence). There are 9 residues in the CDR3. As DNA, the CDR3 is TGTGCAGAAGGCTATGGCTACACCTTC. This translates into CAEGYGYTF.

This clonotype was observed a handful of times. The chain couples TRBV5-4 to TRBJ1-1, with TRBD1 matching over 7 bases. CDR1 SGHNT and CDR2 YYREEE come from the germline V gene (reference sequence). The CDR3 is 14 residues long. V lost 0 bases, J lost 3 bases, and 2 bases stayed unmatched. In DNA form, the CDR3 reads TGTGCCAGCAGCTTGGCAGGGGGGTACACTGAAGCTTTCTTT. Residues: CASSLAGGYTEAFF.

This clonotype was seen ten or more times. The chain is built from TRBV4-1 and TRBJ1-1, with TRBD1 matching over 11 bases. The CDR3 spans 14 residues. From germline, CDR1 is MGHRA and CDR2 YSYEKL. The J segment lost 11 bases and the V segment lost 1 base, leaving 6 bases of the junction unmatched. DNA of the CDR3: TGCGCCAGCAGCCAAGGGACAGGGGGCGCGTTCGCTTTCTTT. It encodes CASSQGTGGAFAFF.

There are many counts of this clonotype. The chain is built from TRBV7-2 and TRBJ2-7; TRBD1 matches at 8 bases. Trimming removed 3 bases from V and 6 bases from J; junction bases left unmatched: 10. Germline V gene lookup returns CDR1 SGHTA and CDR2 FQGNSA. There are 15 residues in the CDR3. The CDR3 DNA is TGTGCCAGCAGCTTCACGACAGGGGCTGGGTTCGAGCAGTACTTC. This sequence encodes CASSFTTGAGFEQYF.

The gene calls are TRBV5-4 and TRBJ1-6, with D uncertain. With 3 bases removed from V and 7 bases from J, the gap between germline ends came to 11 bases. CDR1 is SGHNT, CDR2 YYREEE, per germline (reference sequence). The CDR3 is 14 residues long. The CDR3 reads CASSSPDGNSPLHF. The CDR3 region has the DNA TGTGCCAGCAGCTCGCCCGACGGAAATTCACCCCTCCACTTT.

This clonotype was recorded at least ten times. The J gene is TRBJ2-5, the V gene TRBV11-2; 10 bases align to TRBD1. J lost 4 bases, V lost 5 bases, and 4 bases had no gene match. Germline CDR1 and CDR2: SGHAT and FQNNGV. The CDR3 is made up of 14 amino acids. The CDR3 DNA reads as TGTGCCAGCAGCCCGGGGACAGGGGTAGAGACCCAGTACTTC. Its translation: CASSPGTGVETQYF.

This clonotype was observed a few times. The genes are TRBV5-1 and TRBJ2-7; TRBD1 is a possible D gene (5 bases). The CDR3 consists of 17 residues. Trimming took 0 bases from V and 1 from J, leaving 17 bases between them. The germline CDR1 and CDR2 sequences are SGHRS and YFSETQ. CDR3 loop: CASSLVPGSSGSYEQYF. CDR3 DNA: TGCGCCAGCAGCTTGGTTCCTGGGTCGTCAGGGTCCTACGAGCAGTACTTC.

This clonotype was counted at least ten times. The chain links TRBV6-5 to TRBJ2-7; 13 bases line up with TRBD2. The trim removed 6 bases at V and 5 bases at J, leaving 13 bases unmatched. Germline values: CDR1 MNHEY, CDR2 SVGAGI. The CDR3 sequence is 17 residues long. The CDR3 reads CASSRTSGRVVWNEQYF. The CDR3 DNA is TGTGCCAGCAGCAGAACTAGCGGGAGGGTCGTCTGGAACGAGCAGTACTTC.

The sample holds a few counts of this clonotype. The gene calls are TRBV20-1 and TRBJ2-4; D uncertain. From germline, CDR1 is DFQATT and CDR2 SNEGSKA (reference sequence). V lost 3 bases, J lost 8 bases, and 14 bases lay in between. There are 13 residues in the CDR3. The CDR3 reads CSASPDARDIQYF. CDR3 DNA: TGCAGTGCTAGTCCCGATGCGAGAGACATTCAGTACTTC.

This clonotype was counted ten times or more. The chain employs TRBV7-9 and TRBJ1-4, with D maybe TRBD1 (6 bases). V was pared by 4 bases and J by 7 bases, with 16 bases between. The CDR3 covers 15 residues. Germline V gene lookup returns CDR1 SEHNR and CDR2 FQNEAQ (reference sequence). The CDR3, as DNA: TGTGCCAGCAGCTCTACCCTCGGGGGCTCTGAAAAACTGTTTTTT. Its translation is CASSSTLGGSEKLFF.

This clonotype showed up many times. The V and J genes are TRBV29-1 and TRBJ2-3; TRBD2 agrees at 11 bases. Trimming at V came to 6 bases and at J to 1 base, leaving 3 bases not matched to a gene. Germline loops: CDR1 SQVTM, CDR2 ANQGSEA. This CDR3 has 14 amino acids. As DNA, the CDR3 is TGCAGCGTCCTAGCGGGGGGCCGCACAGATACGCAGTATTTT. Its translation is CSVLAGGRTDTQYF.

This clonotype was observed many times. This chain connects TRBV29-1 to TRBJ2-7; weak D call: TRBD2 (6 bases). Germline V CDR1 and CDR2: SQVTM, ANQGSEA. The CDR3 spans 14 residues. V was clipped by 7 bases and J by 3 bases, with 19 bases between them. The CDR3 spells CSARPGPRDYEQYF. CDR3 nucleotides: TGCAGCGCGCGCCCGGGACCGCGGGACTACGAGCAGTACTTC.

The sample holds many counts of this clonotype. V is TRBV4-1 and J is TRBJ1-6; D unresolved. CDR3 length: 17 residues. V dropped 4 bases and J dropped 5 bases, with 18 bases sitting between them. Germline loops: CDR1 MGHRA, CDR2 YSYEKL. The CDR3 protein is CASSPAVSGANNSPLHF. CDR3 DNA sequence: TGCGCCAGCAGCCCAGCAGTCTCCGGAGCGAATAATTCACCCCTCCACTTT.

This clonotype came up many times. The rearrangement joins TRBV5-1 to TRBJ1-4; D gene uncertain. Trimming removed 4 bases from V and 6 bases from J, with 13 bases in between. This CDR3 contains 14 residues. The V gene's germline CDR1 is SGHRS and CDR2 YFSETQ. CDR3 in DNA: TGCGCCAGCAGCCCGCGTGTGAGGGATGAAAAACTGTTTTTT. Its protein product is CASSPRVRDEKLFF.

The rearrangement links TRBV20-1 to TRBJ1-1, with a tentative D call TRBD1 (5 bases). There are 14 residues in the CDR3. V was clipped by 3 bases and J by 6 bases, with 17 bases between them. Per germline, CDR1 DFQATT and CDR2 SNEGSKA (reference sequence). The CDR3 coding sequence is TGCAGTGCTAGTGCCGGCACCCGCAGGGCTGAAGCTTTCTTT. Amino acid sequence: CSASAGTRRAEAFF.

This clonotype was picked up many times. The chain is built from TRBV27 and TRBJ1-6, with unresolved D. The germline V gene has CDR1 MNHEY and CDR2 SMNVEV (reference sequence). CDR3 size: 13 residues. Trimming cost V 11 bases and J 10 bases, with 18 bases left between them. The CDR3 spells CAASGSLVSPLHF. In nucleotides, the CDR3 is TGTGCCGCCTCGGGGAGTTTGGTGTCACCCCTCCACTTT.

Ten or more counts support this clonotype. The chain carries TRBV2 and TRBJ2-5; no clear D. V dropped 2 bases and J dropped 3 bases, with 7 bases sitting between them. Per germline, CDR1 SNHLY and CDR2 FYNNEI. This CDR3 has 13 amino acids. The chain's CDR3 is CASSELEEETQYF. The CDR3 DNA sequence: TGTGCCAGCAGTGAACTGGAAGAAGAGACCCAGTACTTC.